A selection of T cell receptor beta chains follows, all from one sample in a study of identical twins. TCRdb re-called the 5' RACE reads with MiXCR, one entry per CDR3 protein. The table records 650,000 to 800,000 distinct CDR3 sequences, 8% to 9% of them present only once. These same records also appear under a second study, on yellow fever vaccine responses in identical twins.

The sample consisted of PBMCs. All receptors come from a woman aged 18-29 years in good health. Each CDR3 is given with its conserved first and last residue. A D gene is named only where the DNA matches it firmly. Size values are once, few and many counts, or a class for expanded clones, and some rows have none.

- few TRBJ2-7 TRBV15 TGTGCCACCAGCATCTCGGGAAGCTCCTACGAGCAGTACTTC CATSISGSSYEQYF
- - TRBJ2-6 TRBV5-1 TGCGCCAGCAGCTTGGACAGGGACTCTGGGGCCAACGTCCTGACTTTC CASSLDRDSGANVLTF
- - TRBJ2-2 TRBV7-7 TGTGCTAGCAGCACGAATCTAGGGGTCACCGGGGAGCTGTTTTTT CASSTNLGVTGELFF
- - TRBJ2-1 TRBV30 TGTGCCTGGAGTGCCCGGCCGGACTGGGAGCAGTTCTTC CAWSARPDWEQFF
TRBD1 few TRBJ2-1 TRBV4-1 TGCGCCAGCAGCCAATTACCGGGACAGGGAAACAATGAGCAGTTCTTC CASSQLPGQGNNEQFF
- many TRBJ2-1 TRBV7-2 TGTGCCAGCAGCGCGACGGGTCCCTCCTACAATGAGCAGTTCTTC CASSATGPSYNEQFF
TRBD2 few TRBJ2-3 TRBV20-1 TGCAGTGCCATCGGACTAGTAAACTCTCCGGATACGCAGTATTTT CSAIGLVNSPDTQYF
- - TRBJ2-5 TRBV30 TGTGCCTGCACTAACCAAGAGACCCAGTACTTC CACTNQETQYF
TRBD1 many TRBJ2-2 TRBV10-3 TGTGCCATCAATCGGGACAGGGAGACCGGGGAGCTGTTTTTT CAINRDRETGELFF
TRBD2 few TRBJ2-1 TRBV7-2 TGTGCCAGCAGCTCCGGGACTAGCGGGCGGTACAATGAGCAGTTCTTC CASSSGTSGRYNEQFF
- many TRBJ2-5 TRBV29-1 TGCAGCGTTGAAGGCAGGGGCCAAGAGACCCAGTACTTC CSVEGRGQETQYF
TRBD2 - TRBJ2-3 TRBV27 TGTGCCAGCAGAGTCGAAATAGCGGGGGATACGCAGTATTTT CASRVEIAGDTQYF
- few TRBJ2-5 TRBV15 TGTGCCACCAGCAGAGGTAACGGGAAAGTCGAGACCCAGTACTTC CATSRGNGKVETQYF
TRBD1 - TRBJ2-5 TRBV29-1 TGCAGCGTTGTAGAGACAGGGGAGACCCAGTACTTC CSVVETGETQYF
- many TRBJ2-2 TRBV12-3/TRBV12-4 TGTGCCAGCAGATGGGCGTCTCACACCGGGGAGCTGTTTTTT CASRWASHTGELFF
TRBD1 few TRBJ2-1 TRBV5-5 TGTGCCTCAGGAAGGGGACAGGGAAATCGCAATGAGCAGTTCTTC CASGRGQGNRNEQFF
- - TRBJ2-1 TRBV29-1 TGCAGCGTTGAAGATCTGAAAGCAAATGAGCAGTTCTTC CSVEDLKANEQFF
- few TRBJ2-7 TRBV4-1 TGCGCCAGCAGCCCAAGTCTGAGATCCTACGAGCAGTACTTC CASSPSLRSYEQYF
- few TRBJ2-1 TRBV11-2 TGTGCCAGCAGCTTATCCTATCCTAAGAATGAGCAGTTCTTC CASSLSYPKNEQFF
TRBD2 - TRBJ2-5 TRBV3-1 TGTGCCAGCAGCCTCGAGGACACTAGGACTAGTGTTGAGACCCAGTACTTC CASSLEDTRTSVETQYF
TRBD2 - TRBJ2-1 TRBV29-1 TGCAGCGTTGAAGGGACTAGCTTCTATGAGCAGTTCTTC CSVEGTSFYEQFF
TRBD1 many TRBJ2-5 TRBV12-3/TRBV12-4 TGTGCCAGCAGCGACCGGGACAGGGGGCAGAAGACCCAGTACTTC CASSDRDRGQKTQYF
- - TRBJ2-2 TRBV5-1 TGCGCCAGCAGCTTGGGCGGCGGATCCTCATACGGGGAGCTGTTTTTT CASSLGGGSSYGELFF
- few TRBJ1-1 TRBV7-8 TGTGCCAGCAGCAAGACAGGGAACACTGAAGCTTTCTTT CASSKTGNTEAFF
- few TRBJ2-7 TRBV20-1 TGCAGTGCTAGAGGCTTGCAGGGAGCCTACGAGCAGTACTTC CSARGLQGAYEQYF
- - TRBJ2-7 TRBV29-1 TGCAGCGTTGTGGCAGGGACCCTTTACGAGCAGTACTTC CSVVAGTLYEQYF
- - TRBJ2-1 TRBV9 TGTGCCAGCAGCCCTTTTTTGCCTAGCTCCTACAATGAGCAGTTCTTC CASSPFLPSSYNEQFF
- many TRBJ2-1 TRBV6-5 TGTGCCAGCAGTTACTCAGAGTACAATGAGCAGTTCTTC CASSYSEYNEQFF
- many TRBJ2-5 TRBV20-1 TGCAGTGCGCCGATCGGACAGAGCCAAGAGACCCAGTACTTC CSAPIGQSQETQYF
TRBD2 many TRBJ2-3 TRBV29-1 TGCAGCGTTTCCGGATTAGCGGGCCGCGTGGATACGCAGTATTTT CSVSGLAGRVDTQYF
TRBD2 - TRBJ2-2 TRBV28 TGTGCCAGCAGCGGGGGGGGGTTAGGGTCCACCGGGGAGCTGTTTTTT CASSGGGLGSTGELFF
- - TRBJ2-3 TRBV5-1 TGCGCCACGTCTCGCTCGGGCTCATCCACAGATACGCAGTATTTT CATSRSGSSTDTQYF
TRBD1 - TRBJ2-3 TRBV9 TGTGCCAGCAGCGTAGAGGGTTACAGGGGTAGGGGCACAGATACGCAGTATTTT CASSVEGYRGRGTDTQYF
- few TRBJ1-2 TRBV27 TGTGCCAGCAGTCCTGGCGGATTCGAGTGGAGCTATGGCTACACCTTC CASSPGGFEWSYGYTF
TRBD1 few TRBJ2-7 TRBV24-1 TGTGCCACCAGTGACCCGGGACAGGGGGTCGAGCAGTACTTC CATSDPGQGVEQYF
TRBD2 few TRBJ2-1 TRBV6-1 TGTGCCAGCAGCCCCAGCGGGGGGCTGGGTGAGCAGTTCTTC CASSPSGGLGEQFF
- - TRBJ2-5 TRBV5-6 TGTGCCAGCAGCTTGTTCGCCAGGGAAGGGGAAGAGACCCAGTACTTC CASSLFAREGEETQYF